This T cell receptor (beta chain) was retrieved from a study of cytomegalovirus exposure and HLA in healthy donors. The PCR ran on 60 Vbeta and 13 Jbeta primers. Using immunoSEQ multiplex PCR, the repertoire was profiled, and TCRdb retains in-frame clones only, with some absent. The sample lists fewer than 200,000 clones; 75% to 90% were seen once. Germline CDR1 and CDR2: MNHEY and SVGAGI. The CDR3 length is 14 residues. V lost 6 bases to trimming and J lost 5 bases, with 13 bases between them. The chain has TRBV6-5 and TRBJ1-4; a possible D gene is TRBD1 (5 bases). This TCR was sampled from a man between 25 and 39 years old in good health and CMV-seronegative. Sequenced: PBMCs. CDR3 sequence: CASRPSGKNEKLFF. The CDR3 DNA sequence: TGTGCCAGCAGGCCCTCAGGGAAAAATGAAAAACTGTTTTTT.